The present T cell receptor beta chain was sequenced within a study of T cells in Graves' hyperthyroidism and ophthalmopathy. About the research overall: The blood sample was taken at first diagnosis, before treatment began. Study-wide points: In the blood, most expanded thyroid clonotypes above 0.001 appeared as well.

Using RNA transcripts as the source, TCR beta CDR3 regions were amplified. The primer set for the first-round RT-PCR of the TCR CDR3 was HTBI. TCRdb reanalysed the multiplex PCR reads using MiXCR and keeps one entry per CDR3 protein. There are approximately 410,000 distinct CDR3 sequences in the sample; 12% to 15% occur only once, and 5.3% lies in the top ten. This clonotype occurred many times. Antigen: not known. Thyroid ultrasound and orbital computed tomography, with clinical symptoms and serum thyroxine and TRAb, informed diagnoses. The sequence derives from a woman aged 18-35 years with Graves' hyperthyroidism. The specimen sequenced was blood.

The CDR3 sequence is CASSLAGDTNNEQFF. The CDR3 DNA reads as TGTGCCAGCAGTTTAGCGGGAGATACTAACAATGAGCAGTTCTTC. The J gene is TRBJ2-1, the V gene TRBV6-2 or TRBV6-3; 9 bases agree with TRBD2. CDR3 length: 15 residues. The V and J ends lost 4 bases and 5 bases, in that order; junction bases with no gene match: 6. The germline CDR1 and CDR2 sequences are MNHEY and SVGEGT.